The 7 T cell receptor beta chains reported below all come from one sample, sequenced in a study of T cell responses to AZD1222 COVID-19 vaccine. Data came from immunoSEQ multiplex PCR; TCRdb stores just in-frame clones and leaves some out. The repertoire holds over 150,000 clones, 85% to 90% seen once, with 4.5% to 6% in the top ten. This specimen consisted of peripheral blood, obtained on day 0 of MenACWY control vaccination. The receptor set was obtained from an adult in good health.

The chain carries TRBV24-1 and TRBJ2-1, with 9 bases that match TRBD2. The CDR3 is 15 residues long. Germline values: CDR1 KGHDR, CDR2 SFDVKD. V lost 5 bases, J lost 6 bases, and 7 bases stayed unmatched. The CDR3: CATSGPAGGGNEQFF. The CDR3 DNA follows: TGTGCCACCAGTGGTCCAGCGGGAGGTGGCAATGAGCAGTTCTTC.

This CDR3 reads CASSLDATPKGEKLFF. CDR3 DNA sequence: TGTGCCAGCAGCTTAGACGCCACCCCTAAAGGTGAAAAACTGTTTTTT. This chain links TRBV7-9 with TRBJ1-4, with no clear D. Between the trimmed V and J ends, which lost 1 base and 7 bases, there was a span of 16 bases. CDR1 and CDR2 (germline): SEHNR, FQNEAQ (reference sequence). The length of the CDR3 is 16 residues.

This chain links TRBV25-1 with TRBJ2-5, with TRBD1 matching 8 bases. The germline V gene encodes CDR1 MGHDK and CDR2 SYGVNS. Trimming at V came to 1 base and at J to 2 bases, leaving 3 bases not matched to a gene. The CDR3 has 15 amino acids. DNA for the CDR3: TGTGCCAGCAGTGAATCTGGACAGGGTCAAGAGACCCAGTACTTC. The encoded protein is CASSESGQGQETQYF.

This clone was counted a few times. The J gene is TRBJ1-5, the V gene TRBV19, with D uncertain. Germline V gene sequence: CDR1 LNHDA, CDR2 SQIVND (reference sequence). Trimming shortened V by 5 bases and J by 0 bases, and 8 bases separated the two germline ends. The CDR3 contains 14 residues. Written as DNA, the CDR3 is TGTGCCAGTAGTTCCGCGAATAGCAATCAGCCCCAGCATTTT. Translation gives CASSSANSNQPQHF.

This chain uses TRBV10-3 with TRBJ1-3, with 8 bases identical to TRBD1. Trimming took 6 bases from V and 0 from J; bases not matched to a gene: 4. The CDR3 consists of 15 residues. Per germline, CDR1 ENHRY and CDR2 SYGVKD. The CDR3 coding sequence is TGTGCCATCAGCCGACAGGGGAACTCTGGAAACACCATATATTTT. Translation: CAISRQGNSGNTIYF.

The rearrangement links TRBV9 to TRBJ2-3; D gene ambiguous. Germline loops: CDR1 SGDLS, CDR2 YYNGEE. This CDR3 has 14 residues. V lost 0 bases to trimming and J lost 9 bases, with 14 bases between them. CDR3 DNA sequence: TGTGCCAGCAGCGTAGAGACTCCTCCGTCGACGCAGTATTTT. This translates into CASSVETPPSTQYF.

This sequence joins TRBV2 and TRBJ1-1; no firm D call. CDR1 is SNHLY and CDR2 is FYNNEI in the germline V gene. Trimming cost V 6 bases and J 1 base, with 9 bases left between them. The CDR3 is made up of 13 amino acids. DNA of the CDR3: TGTGCCAGCAGGACACAGCAGAACACTGAAGCTTTCTTT. It yields the protein CASRTQQNTEAFF.